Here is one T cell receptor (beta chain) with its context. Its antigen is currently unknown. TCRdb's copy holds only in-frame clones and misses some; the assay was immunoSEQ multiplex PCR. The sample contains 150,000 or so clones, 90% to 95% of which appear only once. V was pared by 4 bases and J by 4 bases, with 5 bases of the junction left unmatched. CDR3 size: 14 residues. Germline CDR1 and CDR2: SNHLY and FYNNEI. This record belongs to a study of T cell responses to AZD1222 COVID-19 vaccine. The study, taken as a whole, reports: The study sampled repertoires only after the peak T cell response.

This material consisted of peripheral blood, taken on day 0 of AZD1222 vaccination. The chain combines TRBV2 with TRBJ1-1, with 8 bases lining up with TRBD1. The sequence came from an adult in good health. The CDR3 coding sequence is TGTGCCAGCAGTGCGGACAGGGCGGGCACTGAAGCTTTCTTT. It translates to CASSADRAGTEAFF.